The clone carrying this TCR beta chain came up once. Extraction of RNA preceded its reverse transcription into cDNA, which served as the sequencing template. TCRdb keeps only in-frame clones here, not all; method: immunoSEQ multiplex PCR. The sample comprises about 88,000 clones, about 40% of which are singletons, and roughly a sixth rests with the top ten. This sample stems from a study of CD8+ T cells in alopecia areata. As to treatment: oral pan-JAK inhibitor, 5-10 mg twice daily. Here the sequenced sample was CD8+ T cells sorted from blood, taken at week 24, from a patient treated with tofacitinib. The sequence was collected from a human donor with alopecia areata.

Here the CDR3 reads CSVEVRDRGREKLFF. The CDR3 bases are TGCAGCGTTGAAGTCAGGGACAGGGGCCGTGAAAAACTGTTTTTT. The chain combines TRBV29-1 with TRBJ1-4, with 10 bases that match TRBD1. The CDR3 loop spans 15 amino acids. Trimming removed 1 base from V and 7 bases from J; junction bases left unmatched: 6. The germline gives CDR1 SQVTM, CDR2 ANQGSEA.